This is a list of T cell receptor beta chains from one sample in a study of response to subunit inactivated influenza vaccine. From the RT-PCR reads, TCRdb called clonotypes with MiXCR, one entry per CDR3 protein. The profile shows around 320,000 distinct CDR3 sequences, over 20% of them singletons. Here the sequenced sample was PBMCs from blood, taken about 19 months after vaccination. The receptor set was obtained from a man aged 50 to 69 who received an inactivated influenza vaccine. Both conserved end residues are trimmed from each CDR3. Only some rows state a clone size, as once, few, many or a class for expanded clones.

clone_size v_call cdr3_aa
. TRBV7-2 ASSLAGTNYQPQH
few TRBV12-3/TRBV12-4 ASSLAGGPGGYT
. TRBV16 ASSQHYSGNTIY
few TRBV3-1 ASSLLPGELF
few TRBV29-1 SVEGGVTSAQKETQY
few TRBV28 ASSLVYSNYGYT
few TRBV20-1 SASRDKLF
few TRBV2 ASNDRVFSYEQY
few TRBV2 ASSRGGPVADTQY
. TRBV12-3/TRBV12-4 ASRYGTAGNEKLF
few TRBV4-3 ASSLGTGLTNTEAF
. TRBV9 ASSALAADTQY
few TRBV9 ASSVPGGWYGYT
. TRBV7-8 ASRQDSVQETQY
. TRBV6-5 ASSYSVPTGELF
many TRBV7-2 ASSLGPLTDTQY
few TRBV10-3 AISGGGQGKDPYEQY
once TRBV9 ASSVFGGGGIKDTQY
few TRBV29-1 SVSGGVRNEQY
many TRBV20-1 SALGQTNSPLH
few TRBV25-1 ASRQGGGYNSPLH
. TRBV4-2 ASSQATARVNSPLH
many TRBV20-1 SAALPGQGHGYT
. TRBV2 ASRAGTANYGYT
many TRBV6-5 ASSYGSRGSENSPLH
few TRBV3-1 ASSQAIGTAEKLF
. TRBV20-1 SARTSSYEQY
. TRBV6-1 ASSRTGGGNSPLH
. TRBV27 ASRPKGTGHFNQPQH
. TRBV20-1 SASPTSGRILSEQY
few TRBV7-9 ASILIMNTEAF
. TRBV6-5 ASSYAGPYGYT
many TRBV12-3/TRBV12-4 ASSIPGREDTEAF
. TRBV5-6 ASSPRQGFGYT
few TRBV7-9 ASSLGMNSPLH
. TRBV7-2 ASSLDPSYNEQF
once TRBV7-9 ASRSGTSSYNEQF
few TRBV27 ASQTTLGQPQH
. TRBV4-3 ASSHAFRGSYNEQF
. TRBV12-3/TRBV12-4 ASSPGRQNSPLH
. TRBV6-2/TRBV6-3 ASSYSRQGGNQPQH
. TRBV30 AYRRGNYGYT
. TRBV20-1 SAQTGPINQPQH
. TRBV4-1 ASSQTWPGDLVTAF
. TRBV9 ASSAFNQGGYEKLF
. TRBV20-1 SATSPTGELF
few TRBV30 AWSKQGGTQPQH
many TRBV5-1 ASGEGTGTNYGYT
. TRBV6-1 ASSATGGYGYT
many TRBV4-3 ASSQDRNTEAF